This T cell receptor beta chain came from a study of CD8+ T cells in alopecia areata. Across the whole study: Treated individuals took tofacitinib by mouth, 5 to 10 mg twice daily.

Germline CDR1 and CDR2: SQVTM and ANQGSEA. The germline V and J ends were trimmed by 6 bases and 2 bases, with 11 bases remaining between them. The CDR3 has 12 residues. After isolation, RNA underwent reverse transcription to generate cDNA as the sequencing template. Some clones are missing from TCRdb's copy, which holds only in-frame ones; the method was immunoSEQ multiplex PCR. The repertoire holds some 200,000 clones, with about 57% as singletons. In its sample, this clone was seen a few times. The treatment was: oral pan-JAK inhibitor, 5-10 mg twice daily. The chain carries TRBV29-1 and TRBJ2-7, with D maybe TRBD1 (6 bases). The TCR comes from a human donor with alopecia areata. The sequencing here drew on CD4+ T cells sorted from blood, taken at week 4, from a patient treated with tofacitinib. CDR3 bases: TGCAGCGTAACGACAGGAACCTACGAGCAGTACTTC. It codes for CSVTTGTYEQYF.